Shown below are 7 T cell receptor beta chains from a single sample sequenced in a study of T-cell reconstitution after alpha-beta-depleted transplantation in children. The library targeted TCRbeta and was prepared with unique molecular identifiers. One entry per CDR3 protein results from TCRdb running MiXCR on the PCR reads. The sample consists of about 90,000 distinct CDR3 sequences, roughly 15% of them appearing once. The sample here was PBMCs, mostly from graft donor cells, taken 180 days after TCRalphabeta/CD19-depleted stem cell transplant. Receptors originate from a male patient aged 2 to 9 who had a stem cell transplant for acute lymphoblastic leukemia, so the T cells may come from the graft donor.

The CDR3 is CASSSLTGGSSPLHF. DNA of the CDR3: TGTGCCAGCAGCTCATTGACAGGGGGAAGTTCACCCCTCCACTTT. This chain uses TRBV7-9 with TRBJ1-6; 9 bases are shared with TRBD1. This CDR3 spans 15 amino acids. Trimming cost V 4 bases and J 9 bases; bases outside gene matches: 7. Germline V gene sequence: CDR1 SEHNR, CDR2 FQNEAQ (reference sequence). The full variable domain, its missing parts supplied by reference TRBV7-9 and TRBJ1-6, is DTGVSQNPRHKITKRGQNVTFRCDPISEHNRLYWYRQTLGQGPEFLTYFQNEAQLEKSRLLSDRFSAERPKGSFSTLEIQRTEQGDSAMYLCASSSLTGGSSPLHFGNGTRLTVT.

This clonotype turned up a few times. The chain joins TRBV7-8 to TRBJ2-3; possibly TRBD1 or TRBD2 for D (6 bases each). V was clipped by 1 base and J by 3 bases, with 11 bases between them. The CDR3 spans 15 residues. Per the germline V gene, CDR1 is SGHVS and CDR2 is FQNEAQ. CDR3 protein: CASSLEGGTTDTQYF. DNA of the CDR3: TGTGCCAGCAGCTTAGAAGGGGGGACGACAGATACGCAGTATTTT.

The genes are TRBV10-3 and TRBJ2-7; D is perhaps TRBD2 (6 bases). This CDR3 comprises 13 residues. V was trimmed by 11 bases and J by 4 bases, leaving 18 bases between them. The germline V gene encodes CDR1 ENHRY and CDR2 SYGVKD. CDR3 DNA sequence: TGTGCCTCGTCTCGGGACGGGGGTTACGAGCAGTACTTC. This gives the protein CASSRDGGYEQYF.

The rearrangement links TRBV7-9 to TRBJ2-4; D might be TRBD2 (6 bases). The CDR3 has 16 residues. In germline, CDR1 is SEHNR, CDR2 FQNEAQ (reference sequence). V was shortened by 2 bases and J by 5 bases, with 16 bases between the two germline ends. The CDR3 loop reads CASSLTGGTGENIQYF. CDR3 DNA sequence: TGTGCCAGCAGCTTAACTGGGGGGACTGGGGAAAACATTCAGTACTTC. Using reference TRBV7-9 and TRBJ2-4 for the parts outside the CDR3, the full variable domain is DTGVSQNPRHKITKRGQNVTFRCDPISEHNRLYWYRQTLGQGPEFLTYFQNEAQLEKSRLLSDRFSAERPKGSFSTLEIQRTEQGDSAMYLCASSLTGGTGENIQYFGAGTRLSVL.

Written as DNA, the CDR3 is TGCGCCAGCAGCCTCGGACAGGCTATCTCTGGAAACACCATATATTTT. Residues: CASSLGQAISGNTIYF. The chain combines TRBV5-1 with TRBJ1-3; 7 positions match TRBD1. The junction had 7 bases not matched to a gene; V was cut back by 4 bases and J by 0 bases. The CDR3 extends over 16 amino acids. Germline values: CDR1 SGHRS, CDR2 YFSETQ.

This chain links TRBV5-1 with TRBJ2-1; possible D gene TRBD1, 7 bases. Germline V lookup: CDR1 SGHRS, CDR2 YFSETQ. Trimming removed 4 bases at V and 5 bases at J, with 19 bases between. This CDR3 is 16 amino acids long. CDR3 sequence reads: CASSHDRDFSNNEQFF. CDR3 nucleotides: TGCGCCAGCAGCCACGACAGGGACTTTTCAAACAATGAGCAGTTCTTC. Looking up the rest from reference TRBV5-1 and TRBJ2-1 gives the full variable domain: KAGVTQTPRYLIKTRGQQVTLSCSPISGHRSVSWYQQTPGQGLQFLFEYFSETQRNKGNFPGRFSGRQFSNSRSEMNVSTLELGDSALYLCASSHDRDFSNNEQFFGPGTRLTVL.

This chain uses TRBV3-1 with TRBJ1-1, with 7 nucleotides matching TRBD1. Unmatched junction bases numbered 6, after V lost 0 bases and J lost 5 bases. This CDR3 has 15 amino acids. The germline V gene has CDR1 LGHDT and CDR2 YNNKEL (reference sequence). CDR3 in DNA: TGTGCCAGCAGCCAAGAGGCCAGGGGGAAGACTGAAGCTTTCTTT. It encodes CASSQEARGKTEAFF.